What follows describes a single T cell receptor beta chain. The repertoire was sequenced with immunoSEQ multiplex PCR; TCRdb's copy has only in-frame clones and lacks some. The sample has roughly 68,000 clones, approximately 90% seen once; the top ten hold about 1%. These data belong to a study of OX40 agonist ivuxolimab in advanced cancers. The ends lost 2 bases at V and 4 bases at J; junction bases unmatched: 9. The CDR3 sequence is 16 residues long. The germline CDR1 and CDR2 sequences are MNHEY and SVGAGI. The V call is TRBV6-5, the J call TRBJ2-3; 7 bases map to TRBD2. This receptor was taken from an adult with an advanced solid tumor such as melanoma, head and neck, liver or kidney cancer. Sequencing was performed on CD4+ or CD8+ T cells sorted from blood, taken in a trial of the OX40 agonist ivuxolimab. DNA for the CDR3: TGTGCCAGCAGTTACCTTTGGACTAGTGGCCCAGATACGCAGTATTTT. It codes for CASSYLWTSGPDTQYF.